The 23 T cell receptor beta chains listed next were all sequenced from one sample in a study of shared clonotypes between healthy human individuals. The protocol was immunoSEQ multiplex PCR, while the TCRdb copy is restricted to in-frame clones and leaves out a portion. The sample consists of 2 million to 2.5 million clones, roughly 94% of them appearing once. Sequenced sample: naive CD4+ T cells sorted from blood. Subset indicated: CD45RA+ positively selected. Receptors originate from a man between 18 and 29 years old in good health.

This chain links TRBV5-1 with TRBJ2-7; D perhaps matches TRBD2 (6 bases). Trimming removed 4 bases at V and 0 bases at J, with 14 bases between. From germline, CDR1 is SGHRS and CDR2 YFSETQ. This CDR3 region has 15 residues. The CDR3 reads CASSPGGIGSYEQYF. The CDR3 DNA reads TGCGCCAGCAGCCCCGGGGGAATCGGCTCCTACGAGCAGTACTTC. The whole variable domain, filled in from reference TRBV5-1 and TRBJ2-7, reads KAGVTQTPRYLIKTRGQQVTLSCSPISGHRSVSWYQQTPGQGLQFLFEYFSETQRNKGNFPGRFSGRQFSNSRSEMNVSTLELGDSALYLCASSPGGIGSYEQYFGPGTRLTVT.

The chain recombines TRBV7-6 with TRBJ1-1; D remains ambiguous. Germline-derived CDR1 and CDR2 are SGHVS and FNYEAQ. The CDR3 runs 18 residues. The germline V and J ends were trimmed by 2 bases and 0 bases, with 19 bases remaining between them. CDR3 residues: CASSLPKEARPMNTEAFF. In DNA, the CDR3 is TGTGCCAGCAGCTTACCAAAAGAAGCACGGCCCATGAACACTGAAGCTTTCTTT. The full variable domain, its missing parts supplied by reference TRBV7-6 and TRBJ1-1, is GAGVSQSPRYKVTKRGQDVALRCDPISGHVSLYWYRQALGQGPEFLTYFNYEAQQDKSGLPNDRFSAERPEGSISTLTIQRTEQRDSAMYRCASSLPKEARPMNTEAFFGQGTRLTVV.

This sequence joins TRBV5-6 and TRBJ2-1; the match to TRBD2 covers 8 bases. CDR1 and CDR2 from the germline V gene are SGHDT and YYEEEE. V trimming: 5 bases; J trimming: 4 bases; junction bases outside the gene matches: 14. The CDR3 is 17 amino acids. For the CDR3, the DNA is TGTGCCAGCAGTTTTTTTTTAGCGGGAATCAGTTACAATGAGCAGTTCTTC. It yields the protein CASSFFLAGISYNEQFF.

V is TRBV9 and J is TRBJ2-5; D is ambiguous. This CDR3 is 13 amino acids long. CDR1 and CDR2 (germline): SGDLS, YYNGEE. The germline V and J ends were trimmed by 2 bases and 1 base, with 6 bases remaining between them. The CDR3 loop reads CASSVSTQETQYF. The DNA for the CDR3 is TGTGCCAGCAGCGTGTCTACCCAAGAGACCCAGTACTTC.

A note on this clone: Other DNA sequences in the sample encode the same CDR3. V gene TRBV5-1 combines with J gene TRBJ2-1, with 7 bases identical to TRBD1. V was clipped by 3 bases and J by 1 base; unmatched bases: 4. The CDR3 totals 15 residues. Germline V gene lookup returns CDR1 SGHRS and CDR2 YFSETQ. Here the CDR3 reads CASSSSGGSYNEQFF. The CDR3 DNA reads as TGCGCCAGCAGCTCATCAGGGGGTTCCTACAATGAGCAGTTCTTC.

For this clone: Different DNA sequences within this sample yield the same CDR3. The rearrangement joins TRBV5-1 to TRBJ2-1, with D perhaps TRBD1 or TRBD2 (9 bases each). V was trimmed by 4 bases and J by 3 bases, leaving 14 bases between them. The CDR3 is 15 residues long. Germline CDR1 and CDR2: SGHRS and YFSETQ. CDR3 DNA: TGCGCCAGCAGCCTAGCGGGACAGGGCTACAATGAGCAGTTCTTC. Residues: CASSLAGQGYNEQFF.

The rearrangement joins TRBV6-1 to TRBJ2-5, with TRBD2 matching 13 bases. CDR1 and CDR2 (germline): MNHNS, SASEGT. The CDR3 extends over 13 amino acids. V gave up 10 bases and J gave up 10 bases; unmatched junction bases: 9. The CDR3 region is CAIRTSGGLNQYF. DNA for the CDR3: TGTGCCATCCGGACTAGCGGGGGCCTAAACCAGTACTTC.

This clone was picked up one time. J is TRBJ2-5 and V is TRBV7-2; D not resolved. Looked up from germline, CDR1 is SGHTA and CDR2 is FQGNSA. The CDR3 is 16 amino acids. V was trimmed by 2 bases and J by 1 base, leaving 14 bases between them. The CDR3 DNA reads TGTGCCAGCAGCTTATCCCCCCACGGACCCCAAGAGACCCAGTACTTC. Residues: CASSLSPHGPQETQYF.

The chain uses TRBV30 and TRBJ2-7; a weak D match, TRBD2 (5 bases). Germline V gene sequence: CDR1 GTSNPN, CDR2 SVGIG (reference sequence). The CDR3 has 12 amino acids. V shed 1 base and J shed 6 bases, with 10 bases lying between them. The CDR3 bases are TGTGCCTGGAGTGCGTCCCGGGGCGAGCAGTACTTC. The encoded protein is CAWSASRGEQYF.

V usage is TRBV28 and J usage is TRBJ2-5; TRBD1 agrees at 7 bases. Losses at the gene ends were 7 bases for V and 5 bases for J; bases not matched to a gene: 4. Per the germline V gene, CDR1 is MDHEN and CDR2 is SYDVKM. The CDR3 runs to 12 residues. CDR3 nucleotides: TGTGCCAGCAATAGGGGGCCGGAGACCCAGTACTTC. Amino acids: CASNRGPETQYF.

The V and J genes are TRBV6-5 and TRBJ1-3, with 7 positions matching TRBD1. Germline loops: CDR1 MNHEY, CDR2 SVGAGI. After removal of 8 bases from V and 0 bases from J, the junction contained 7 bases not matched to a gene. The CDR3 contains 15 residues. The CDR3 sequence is CASRRTGISGNTIYF. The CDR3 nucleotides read TGTGCCAGCCGCCGGACAGGAATCTCTGGAAACACCATATATTTT.

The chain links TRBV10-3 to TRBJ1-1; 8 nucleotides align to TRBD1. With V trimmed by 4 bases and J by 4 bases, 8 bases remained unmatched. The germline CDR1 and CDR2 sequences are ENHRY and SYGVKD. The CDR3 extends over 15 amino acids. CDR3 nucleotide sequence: TGTGCCATCAGTGGTCTGACAGGGGAGGGCACTGAAGCTTTCTTT. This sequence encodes CAISGLTGEGTEAFF.

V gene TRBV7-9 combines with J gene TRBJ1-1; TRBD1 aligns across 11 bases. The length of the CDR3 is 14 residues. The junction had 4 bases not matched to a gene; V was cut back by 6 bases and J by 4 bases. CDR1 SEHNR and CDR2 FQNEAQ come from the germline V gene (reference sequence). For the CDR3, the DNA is TGTGCCAGCAGTAGGACAGGGGGCGGCACTGAAGCTTTCTTT. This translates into CASSRTGGGTEAFF.

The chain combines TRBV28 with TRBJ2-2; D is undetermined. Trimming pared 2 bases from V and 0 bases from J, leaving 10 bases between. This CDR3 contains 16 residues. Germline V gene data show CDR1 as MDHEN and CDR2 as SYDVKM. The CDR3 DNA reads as TGTGCCAGCAGTTTAGGTACAGCCGCGAACACCGGGGAGCTGTTTTTT. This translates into CASSLGTAANTGELFF.

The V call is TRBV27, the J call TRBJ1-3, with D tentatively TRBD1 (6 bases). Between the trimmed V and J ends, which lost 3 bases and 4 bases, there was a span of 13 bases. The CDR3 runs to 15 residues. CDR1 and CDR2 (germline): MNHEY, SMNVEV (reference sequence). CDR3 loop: CASSLTRGVGNTIYF. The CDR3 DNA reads TGTGCCAGCAGTTTGACCAGGGGAGTCGGAAACACCATATATTTT.

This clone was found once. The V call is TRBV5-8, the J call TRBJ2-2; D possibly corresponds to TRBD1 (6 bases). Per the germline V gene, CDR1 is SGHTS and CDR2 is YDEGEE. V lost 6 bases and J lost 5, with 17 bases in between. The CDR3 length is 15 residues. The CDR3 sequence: CASNIQGRGTGELFF. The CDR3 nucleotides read TGTGCCAGCAACATACAGGGACGAGGGACCGGGGAGCTGTTTTTT.

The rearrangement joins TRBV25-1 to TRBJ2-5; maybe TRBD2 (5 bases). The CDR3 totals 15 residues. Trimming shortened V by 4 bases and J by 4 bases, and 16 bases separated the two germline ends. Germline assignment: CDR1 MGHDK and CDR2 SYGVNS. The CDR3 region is CASSAAGPTGETQYF. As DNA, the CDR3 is TGTGCCAGCAGTGCCGCGGGCCCTACGGGAGAGACCCAGTACTTC.

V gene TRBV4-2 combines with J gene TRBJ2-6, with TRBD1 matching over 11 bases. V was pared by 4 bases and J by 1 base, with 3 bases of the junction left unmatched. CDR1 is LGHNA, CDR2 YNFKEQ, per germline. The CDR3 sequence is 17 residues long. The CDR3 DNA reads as TGTGCCAGCAGCCCCGGACAGGGGGCTTCTGGGGCCAACGTCCTGACTTTC. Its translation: CASSPGQGASGANVLTF.

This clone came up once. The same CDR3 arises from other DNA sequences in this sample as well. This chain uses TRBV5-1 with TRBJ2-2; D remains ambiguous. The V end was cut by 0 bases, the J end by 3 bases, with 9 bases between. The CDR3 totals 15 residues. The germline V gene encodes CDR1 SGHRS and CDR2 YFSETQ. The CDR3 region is CASSLGTSDTGELFF. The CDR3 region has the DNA TGCGCCAGCAGCTTGGGAACATCTGACACCGGGGAGCTGTTTTTT.

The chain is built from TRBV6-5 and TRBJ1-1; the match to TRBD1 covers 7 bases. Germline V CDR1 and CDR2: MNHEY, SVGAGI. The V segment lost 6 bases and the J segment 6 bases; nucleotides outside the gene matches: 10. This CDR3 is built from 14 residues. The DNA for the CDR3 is TGTGCCAGCAGGCCTACCGGGACAGCCTCTGAAGCTTTCTTT. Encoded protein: CASRPTGTASEAFF.

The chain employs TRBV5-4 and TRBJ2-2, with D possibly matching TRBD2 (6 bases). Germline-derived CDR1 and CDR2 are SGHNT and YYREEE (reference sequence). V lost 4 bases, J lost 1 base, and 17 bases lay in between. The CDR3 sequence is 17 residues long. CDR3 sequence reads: CASSQAGRGRNTGELFF. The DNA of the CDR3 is TGTGCCAGCAGCCAGGCGGGGCGGGGAAGGAACACCGGGGAGCTGTTTTTT. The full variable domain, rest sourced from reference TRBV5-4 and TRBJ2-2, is ETGVTQSPTHLIKTRGQQVTLRCSSQSGHNTVSWYQQALGQGPQFIFQYYREEENGRGNFPPRFSGLQFPNYSSELNVNALELDDSALYLCASSQAGRGRNTGELFFGEGSRLTVL.

This CDR3 reads CASSVDAAILSGNTIYF. The CDR3 DNA follows: TGTGCCAGCAGCGTGGACGCAGCGATCTTGTCTGGAAACACCATATATTTT. The chain is built from TRBV5-4 and TRBJ1-3; D uncertain. Deletions cut 4 bases from V and 1 base from J, with 18 bases between. Germline V gives CDR1 SGHNT, CDR2 YYREEE (reference sequence). The CDR3 contains 17 residues.

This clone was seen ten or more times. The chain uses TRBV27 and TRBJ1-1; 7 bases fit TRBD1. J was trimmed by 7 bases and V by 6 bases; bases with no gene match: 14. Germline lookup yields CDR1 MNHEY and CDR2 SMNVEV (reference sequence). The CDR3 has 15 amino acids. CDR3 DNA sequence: TGTGCCAGCAGCAAGGGCCGGGACAGACTTGTTGAAGCTTTCTTT. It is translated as CASSKGRDRLVEAFF.